This T cell receptor (beta chain) was sequenced during a study of T-cell memory formation after mild COVID-19. For the study at large: TCR clusters mostly belonged to single donors.

Worth noting for this clonotype: Its matching antigen is unknown.

CDR3 length: 14 residues. Germline V gene sequence: CDR1 MNHEY, CDR2 SVGEGT. Trimming took off 4 bases at V and 12 bases at J, with 21 bases between the two ends. Study-level results: Some SARS-CoV-2-responding clones were already detected in memory before infection. Balance between CD4 and CD8 was seen in clones contracting day 15 to 85, and a CD4+ lean was seen in later expanders.

A single record per CDR3 protein comes from TCRdb applying MiXCR to the 5' RACE reads. The sample lists hundreds of thousands of distinct CDR3 sequences, 15% to 20% occurring once. Source material: PBMCs or a T cell subset sorted from them (not recorded which). The clonotype comes from an adult woman who had mild COVID-19 (a few samples of this study predate the infection). Cell type and time point are not known. The chain combines TRBV6-2 or TRBV6-3 with TRBJ1-1; D perhaps matches TRBD1 (5 bases). The CDR3 DNA reads TGTGCCAGCAGTTCATTTACGGAGGGACTGTCGCCTTTCTTT. This translates into CASSSFTEGLSPFF.